The TCR beta chain under discussion was sequenced for a study of post-analysis software for immune sequencing data. Study-level background: Recorded disease courses covered relapsing-remitting, secondary progressive and progressive-relapsing multiple sclerosis. Some patients had no subtype annotation. Study-wide points: With TRBV5-6, TRBV5-1 and TRBV20-1 included, 5 or 6 TRBV segments were more frequent in patients than in controls.

The authors incorporated unique molecular identifiers into the TCR beta cDNA libraries. Around 500,000 cDNA molecules were obtained from roughly 1.1 to 9.2 million T cells. MiXCR, run by TCRdb on the PCR reads, gives a single entry per CDR3 protein. The sample lists 750,000 to 950,000 distinct CDR3 sequences; about 43% were seen once. With regard to this clonotype: Its antigen is as yet unknown.

The ends were cut back, 10 bases at V and 2 bases at J, with 9 bases in the middle. The CDR3 sequence is 12 residues long. The germline CDR1 and CDR2 sequences are MNHNY and SVGAGI (reference sequence). Sequencing used blood. The J gene is TRBJ2-1, the V gene TRBV6-6; no reliable D call. The receptor was derived from a girl aged 5-17 years with multiple sclerosis. The CDR3 DNA follows: TGTGCCACTGCTCTGACCTACAATGAGCAGTTCTTC. Protein: CATALTYNEQFF.